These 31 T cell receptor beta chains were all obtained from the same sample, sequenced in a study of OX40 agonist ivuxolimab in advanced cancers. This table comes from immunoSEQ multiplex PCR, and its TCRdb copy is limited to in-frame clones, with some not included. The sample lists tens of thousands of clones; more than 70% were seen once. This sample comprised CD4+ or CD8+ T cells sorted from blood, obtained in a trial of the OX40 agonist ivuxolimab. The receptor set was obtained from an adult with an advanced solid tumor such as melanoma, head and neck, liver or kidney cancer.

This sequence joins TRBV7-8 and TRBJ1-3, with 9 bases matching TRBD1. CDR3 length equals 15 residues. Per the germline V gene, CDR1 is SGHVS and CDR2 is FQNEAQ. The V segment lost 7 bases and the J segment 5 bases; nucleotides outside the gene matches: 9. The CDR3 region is CASTIGQGWRNTIYF. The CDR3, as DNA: TGTGCCAGCACTATTGGACAGGGGTGGAGAAACACCATATATTTT.

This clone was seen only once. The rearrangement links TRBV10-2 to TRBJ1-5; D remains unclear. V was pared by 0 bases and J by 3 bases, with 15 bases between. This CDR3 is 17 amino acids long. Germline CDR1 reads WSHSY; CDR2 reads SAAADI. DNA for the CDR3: TGCGCCAGCAGTGAGTCGATTTTTAGGAGACCCAATCAGCCCCAGCATTTT. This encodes CASSESIFRRPNQPQHF.

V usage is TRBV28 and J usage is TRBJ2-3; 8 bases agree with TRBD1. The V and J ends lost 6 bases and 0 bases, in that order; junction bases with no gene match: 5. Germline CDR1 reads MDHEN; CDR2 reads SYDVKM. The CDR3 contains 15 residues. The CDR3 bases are TGTGCCAGCAGCAAGACAGGGGTTAGCACAGATACGCAGTATTTT. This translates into CASSKTGVSTDTQYF.

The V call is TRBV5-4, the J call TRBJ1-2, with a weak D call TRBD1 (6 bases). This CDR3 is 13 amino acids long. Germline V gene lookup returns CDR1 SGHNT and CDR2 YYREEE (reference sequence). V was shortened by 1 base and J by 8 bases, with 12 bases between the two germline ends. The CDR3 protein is CASSLIQGQGYTF. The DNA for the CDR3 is TGTGCCAGCAGCTTGATACAGGGTCAAGGCTACACCTTC.

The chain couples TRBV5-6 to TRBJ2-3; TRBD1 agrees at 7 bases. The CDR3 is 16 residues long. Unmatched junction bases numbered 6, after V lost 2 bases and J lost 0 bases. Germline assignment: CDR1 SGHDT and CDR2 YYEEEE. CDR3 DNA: TGTGCCAGCAGCTTTCGGACAGGAACAAGCACAGATACGCAGTATTTT. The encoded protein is CASSFRTGTSTDTQYF.

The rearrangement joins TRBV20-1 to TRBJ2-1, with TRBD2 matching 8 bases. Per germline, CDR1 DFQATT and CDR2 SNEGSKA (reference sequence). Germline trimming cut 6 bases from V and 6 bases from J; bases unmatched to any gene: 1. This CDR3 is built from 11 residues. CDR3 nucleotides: TGCAGTGCGGGACTAGGCAATGAGCAGTTCTTC. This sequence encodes CSAGLGNEQFF.

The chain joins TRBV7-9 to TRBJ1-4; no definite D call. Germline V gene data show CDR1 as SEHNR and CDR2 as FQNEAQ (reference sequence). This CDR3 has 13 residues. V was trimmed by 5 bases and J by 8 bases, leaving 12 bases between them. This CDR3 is CASSTHRGEKLFF. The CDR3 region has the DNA TGTGCCAGCAGCACACACCGTGGGGAAAAACTGTTTTTT.

CDR3 in amino acids: CASRPQGGDTEAFF. CDR3 nucleotide sequence: TGTGCCAGCAGACCTCAGGGCGGAGACACTGAAGCTTTCTTT. The J gene is TRBJ1-1, the V gene TRBV27; perhaps TRBD1 as D (5 bases). This CDR3 has 14 residues. Germline CDR1 and CDR2: MNHEY and SMNVEV (reference sequence). Trimming removed 6 bases at V and 3 bases at J, with 14 bases between.

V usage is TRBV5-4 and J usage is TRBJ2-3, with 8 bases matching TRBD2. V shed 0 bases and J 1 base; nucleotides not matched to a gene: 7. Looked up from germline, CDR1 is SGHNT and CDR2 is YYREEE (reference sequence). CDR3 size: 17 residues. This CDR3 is CASSLVRGRGGTDTQYF. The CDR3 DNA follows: TGTGCCAGCAGCTTGGTACGAGGGCGGGGGGGCACAGATACGCAGTATTTT.

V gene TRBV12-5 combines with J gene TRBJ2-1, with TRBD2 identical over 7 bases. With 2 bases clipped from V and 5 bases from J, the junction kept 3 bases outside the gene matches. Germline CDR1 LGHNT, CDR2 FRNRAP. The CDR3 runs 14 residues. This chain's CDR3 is CASGLMRGNNEQFF. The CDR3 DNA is TGTGCTAGTGGTTTGATGCGGGGGAACAATGAGCAGTTCTTC.

CDR3 sequence (DNA): TGTGCCAGCAGCCAGACAGAGTACCAAGAGACCCAGTACTTC. Amino acid sequence: CASSQTEYQETQYF. The rearrangement links TRBV5-6 to TRBJ2-5; D perhaps matches TRBD1 (5 bases). Germline V gene sequence: CDR1 SGHDT, CDR2 YYEEEE. This CDR3 is 14 amino acids long. Trimming stripped 4 bases from V and 0 bases from J, with 10 bases between.

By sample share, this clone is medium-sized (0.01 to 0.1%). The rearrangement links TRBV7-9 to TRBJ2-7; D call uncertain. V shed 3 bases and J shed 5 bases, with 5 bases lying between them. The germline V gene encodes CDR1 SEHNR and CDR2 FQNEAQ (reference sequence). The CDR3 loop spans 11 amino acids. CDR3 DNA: TGTGCCAGCAGCTTCCAAAACGAGCAGTACTTC. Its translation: CASSFQNEQYF. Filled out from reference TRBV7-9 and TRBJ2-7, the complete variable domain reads DTGVSQNPRHKITKRGQNVTFRCDPISEHNRLYWYRQTLGQGPEFLTYFQNEAQLEKSRLLSDRFSAERPKGSFSTLEIQRTEQGDSAMYLCASSFQNEQYFGPGTRLTVT.

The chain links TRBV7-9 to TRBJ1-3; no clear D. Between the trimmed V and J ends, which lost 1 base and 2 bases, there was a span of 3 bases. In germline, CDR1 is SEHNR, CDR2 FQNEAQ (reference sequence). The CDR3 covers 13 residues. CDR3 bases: TGTGCCAGCAGCTTAGAAACTGGAAACACCATATATTTT. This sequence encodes CASSLETGNTIYF.

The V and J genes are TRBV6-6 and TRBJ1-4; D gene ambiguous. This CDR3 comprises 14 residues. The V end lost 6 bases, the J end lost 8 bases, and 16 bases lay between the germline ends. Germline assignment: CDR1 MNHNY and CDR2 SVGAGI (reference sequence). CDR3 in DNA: TGTGCCAGCAGACCACTTTTTGGGGAGGAAAAACTGTTTTTT. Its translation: CASRPLFGEEKLFF.

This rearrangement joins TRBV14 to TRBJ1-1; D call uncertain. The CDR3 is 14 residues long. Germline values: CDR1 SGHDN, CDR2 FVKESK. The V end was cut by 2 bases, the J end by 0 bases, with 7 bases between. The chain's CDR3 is CASSQHSLNTEAFF. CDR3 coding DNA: TGTGCCAGCAGCCAACACAGCCTGAACACTGAAGCTTTCTTT.

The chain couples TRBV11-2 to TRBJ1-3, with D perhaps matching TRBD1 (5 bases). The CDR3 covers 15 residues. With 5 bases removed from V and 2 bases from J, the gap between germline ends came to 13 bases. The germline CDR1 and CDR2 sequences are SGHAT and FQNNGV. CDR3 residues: CASSPQGPAGNTIYF. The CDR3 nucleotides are TGTGCCAGCAGCCCCCAGGGCCCAGCTGGAAACACCATATATTTT.

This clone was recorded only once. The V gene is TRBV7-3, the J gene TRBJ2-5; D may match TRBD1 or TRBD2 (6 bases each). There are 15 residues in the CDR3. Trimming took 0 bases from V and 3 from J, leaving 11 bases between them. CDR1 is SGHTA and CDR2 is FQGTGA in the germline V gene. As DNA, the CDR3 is TGTGCCAGCAGCTTAACTGGGGGGCGTGAAGAGACCCAGTACTTC. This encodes CASSLTGGREETQYF.

The CDR3 DNA sequence: TGCGCCAGCAGCCCACGCCCGACAGGCATCGCGAACACCGGGGAGCTGTTTTTT. This encodes CASSPRPTGIANTGELFF. The chain recombines TRBV5-1 with TRBJ2-2; D possibly corresponds to TRBD1 (6 bases). The CDR3 contains 18 residues. Germline V CDR1 and CDR2: SGHRS, YFSETQ. V dropped 4 bases and J dropped 0 bases, with 19 bases sitting between them.

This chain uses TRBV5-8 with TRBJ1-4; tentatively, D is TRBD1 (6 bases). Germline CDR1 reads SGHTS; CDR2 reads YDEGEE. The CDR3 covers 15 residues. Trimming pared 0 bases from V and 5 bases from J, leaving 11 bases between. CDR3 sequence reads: CASSLGGAPNEKLFF. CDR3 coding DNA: TGTGCCAGCAGCTTGGGGGGGGCCCCGAATGAAAAACTGTTTTTT.

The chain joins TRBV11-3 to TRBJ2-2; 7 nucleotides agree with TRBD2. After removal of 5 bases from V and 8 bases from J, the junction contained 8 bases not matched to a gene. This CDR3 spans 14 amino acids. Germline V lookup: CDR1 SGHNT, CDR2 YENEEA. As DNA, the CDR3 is TGTGCCAGCAGCCCAACTAGCGTTGGGGGGGAGCTGTTTTTT. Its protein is CASSPTSVGGELFF.

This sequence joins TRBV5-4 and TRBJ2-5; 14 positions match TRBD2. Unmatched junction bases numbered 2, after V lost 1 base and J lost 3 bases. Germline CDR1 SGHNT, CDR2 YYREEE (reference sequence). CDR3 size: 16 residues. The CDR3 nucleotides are TGTGCCAGCAGCTTGCCGGGACTAGCGGGAGAAGAGACCCAGTACTTC. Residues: CASSLPGLAGEETQYF.

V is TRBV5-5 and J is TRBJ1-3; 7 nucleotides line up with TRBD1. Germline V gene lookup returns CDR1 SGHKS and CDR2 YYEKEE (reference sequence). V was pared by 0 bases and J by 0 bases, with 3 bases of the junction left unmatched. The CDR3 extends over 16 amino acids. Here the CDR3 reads CASSLGTGLSGNTIYF. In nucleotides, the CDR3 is TGTGCCAGCAGCTTGGGGACAGGCCTCTCTGGAAACACCATATATTTT.

CDR3 DNA: TGTGCCAGCAGCTTGACTAGCGGGAGTGTAACGGGGAGGAATGAGCAGTTCTTC. Amino acids: CASSLTSGSVTGRNEQFF. This sequence joins TRBV7-3 and TRBJ2-1, with 12 bases lining up with TRBD2. This CDR3 has 18 residues. CDR1 and CDR2 (germline): SGHTA, FQGTGA. The ends lost 3 bases at V and 7 bases at J; junction bases unmatched: 13.

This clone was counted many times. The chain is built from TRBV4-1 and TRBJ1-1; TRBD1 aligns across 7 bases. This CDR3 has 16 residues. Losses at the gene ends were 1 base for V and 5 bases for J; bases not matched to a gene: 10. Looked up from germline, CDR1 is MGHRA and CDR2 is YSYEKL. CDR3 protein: CASSQVMSTGPTEAFF. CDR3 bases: TGCGCCAGCAGCCAAGTAATGTCGACAGGGCCGACTGAAGCTTTCTTT.

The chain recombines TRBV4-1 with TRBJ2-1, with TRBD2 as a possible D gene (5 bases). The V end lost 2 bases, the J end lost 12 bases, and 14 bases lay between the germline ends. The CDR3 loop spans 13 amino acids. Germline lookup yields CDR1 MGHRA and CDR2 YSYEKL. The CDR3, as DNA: TGCGCCAGCAGCCAATTGCGCGGACTGGTGCAGTTCTTC. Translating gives CASSQLRGLVQFF.

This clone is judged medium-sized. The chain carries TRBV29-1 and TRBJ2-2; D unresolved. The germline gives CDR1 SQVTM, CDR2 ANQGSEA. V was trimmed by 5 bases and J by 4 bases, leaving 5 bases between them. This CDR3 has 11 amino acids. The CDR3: CSVRTTGELFF. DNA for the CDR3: TGCAGCGTTCGGACCACCGGGGAGCTGTTTTTT.

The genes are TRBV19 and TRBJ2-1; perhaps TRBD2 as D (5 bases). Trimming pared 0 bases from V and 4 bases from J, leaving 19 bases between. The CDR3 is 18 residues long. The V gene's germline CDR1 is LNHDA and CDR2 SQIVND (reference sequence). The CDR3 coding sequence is TGTGCCAGTAGTATAGAGACACCAAGTGGGAGAGGGTACAATGAGCAGTTCTTC. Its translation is CASSIETPSGRGYNEQFF.

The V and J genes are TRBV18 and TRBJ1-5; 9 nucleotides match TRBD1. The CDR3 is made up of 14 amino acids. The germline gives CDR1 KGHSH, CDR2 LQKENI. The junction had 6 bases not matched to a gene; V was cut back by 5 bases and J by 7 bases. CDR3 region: CASSNRQGDQPQHF. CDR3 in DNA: TGTGCCAGCTCAAACCGACAGGGGGACCAGCCCCAGCATTTT.

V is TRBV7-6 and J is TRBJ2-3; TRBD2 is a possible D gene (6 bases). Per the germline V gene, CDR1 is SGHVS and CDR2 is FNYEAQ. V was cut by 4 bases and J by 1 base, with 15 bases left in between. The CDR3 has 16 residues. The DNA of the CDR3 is TGTGCCAGCAGCTCCCCCCCGGGACTCCGCACAGATACGCAGTATTTT. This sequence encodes CASSSPPGLRTDTQYF.

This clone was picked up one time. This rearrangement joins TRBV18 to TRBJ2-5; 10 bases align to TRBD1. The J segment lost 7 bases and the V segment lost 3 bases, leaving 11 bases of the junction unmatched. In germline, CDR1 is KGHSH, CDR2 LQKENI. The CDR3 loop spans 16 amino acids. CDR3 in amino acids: CASSPSGTGVTGTQYF. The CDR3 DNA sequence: TGTGCCAGCTCACCGTCCGGGACAGGGGTCACGGGGACCCAGTACTTC.

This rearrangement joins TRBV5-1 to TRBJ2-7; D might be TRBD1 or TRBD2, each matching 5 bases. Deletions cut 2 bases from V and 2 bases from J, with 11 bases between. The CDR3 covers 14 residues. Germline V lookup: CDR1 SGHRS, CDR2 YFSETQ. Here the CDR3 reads CASSFRDGPYEQYF. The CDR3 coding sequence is TGCGCCAGCAGCTTCCGGGACGGTCCCTACGAGCAGTACTTC.